Shown below are 16 T cell receptor beta chains from a single sample sequenced in a study of blood T cell repertoires in COVID-19. TCRdb's copy holds only in-frame clones and misses some; the assay was immunoSEQ multiplex PCR. The profile shows 280,000 or so clones, around 85% of them singletons. What was sequenced was PBMCs or T cells enriched from blood (not recorded which). The receptor set was obtained from a woman in her thirties or forties who had recovered from COVID-19.

This clone has a handful of counts. This chain uses TRBV2 with TRBJ2-7; 9 bases fit TRBD2. The germline CDR1 and CDR2 sequences are SNHLY and FYNNEI. The CDR3 covers 16 residues. Trimming removed 7 bases from V and 0 bases from J; junction bases left unmatched: 10. CDR3 in DNA: TGTGCCAGCAAGCAGCGGGGGGACTACCGCTCCTACGAGCAGTACTTC. This codes for CASKQRGDYRSYEQYF.

This sequence joins TRBV7-9 and TRBJ1-1; D gene ambiguous. This CDR3 comprises 13 residues. Trimming cost V 1 base and J 8 bases, with 11 bases left between them. CDR1 is SEHNR, CDR2 FQNEAQ, per germline (reference sequence). The DNA of the CDR3 is TGTGCCAGCAGCTTAGGAGCGGCAGCCGAAGCTTTCTTT. The encoded protein is CASSLGAAAEAFF.

The rearrangement joins TRBV7-8 to TRBJ2-5, with a possible D match to TRBD1 (5 bases). CDR3 length equals 14 residues. V gave up 0 bases and J gave up 2 bases, with 7 bases separating them. Germline CDR1 SGHVS, CDR2 FQNEAQ. Written as DNA, the CDR3 is TGTGCCAGCAGCTTAGCGCGACAGCAAGAGACCCAGTACTTC. Translating gives CASSLARQQETQYF.

V is TRBV6-6 and J is TRBJ2-1, with TRBD2 matching 11 bases. The CDR3 is made up of 16 amino acids. Germline lookup yields CDR1 MNHNY and CDR2 SVGAGI (reference sequence). V trimming: 4 bases; J trimming: 2 bases; junction bases outside the gene matches: 4. CDR3 sequence (DNA): TGTGCCAGCAGTTCCACACTAGCGGGAGCCTACAATGAGCAGTTCTTC. Protein product: CASSSTLAGAYNEQFF.

This CDR3 is CASGRQGSNEKLFF. CDR3 DNA: TGTGCCAGCGGACGGCAGGGCTCTAATGAAAAACTGTTTTTT. The V and J genes are TRBV25-1 and TRBJ1-4, with D maybe TRBD1 (5 bases). The CDR3 is made up of 14 amino acids. Germline V gene data show CDR1 as MGHDK and CDR2 as SYGVNS. V lost 8 bases to trimming and J lost 3 bases, with 13 bases between them.

In this sample, this clone turned up many times. The V gene is TRBV6-2 or TRBV6-3, the J gene TRBJ2-3; D gene ambiguous. From germline, CDR1 is MNHEY and CDR2 SVGEGT. Trimming took 0 bases from V and 6 from J, leaving 7 bases between them. The CDR3 runs 13 residues. The CDR3 coding sequence is TGTGCCAGCAGTTACTCTGGTAGCGATACGCAGTATTTT. Residues: CASSYSGSDTQYF.

The J gene is TRBJ1-5, the V gene TRBV2; tentatively, D is TRBD1 (6 bases). This CDR3 has 13 residues. Germline CDR1 SNHLY, CDR2 FYNNEI. V was shortened by 6 bases and J by 6 bases, with 12 bases between the two germline ends. The CDR3 region has the DNA TGTGCCAGCAGCACAGGGTCGGGTCAGCCCCAGCATTTT. Protein sequence: CASSTGSGQPQHF.

CDR3: CASSFQAGGYNEQFF. The DNA for the CDR3 is TGTGCCAGCAGTTTTCAAGCGGGAGGGTACAATGAGCAGTTCTTC. J is TRBJ2-1 and V is TRBV28, with 10 bases aligning to TRBD2. Germline V gene sequence: CDR1 MDHEN, CDR2 SYDVKM. This CDR3 has 15 residues. Trimming removed 3 bases from V and 4 bases from J; junction bases left unmatched: 3.

CDR3 sequence: CASSSPGPYQETQYF. The CDR3 DNA is TGTGCCAGCAGCAGCCCCGGTCCTTACCAAGAGACCCAGTACTTC. The chain recombines TRBV5-4 with TRBJ2-5; D is ambiguous. This CDR3 has 15 amino acids. Germline CDR1 SGHNT, CDR2 YYREEE (reference sequence). Trimming removed 4 bases at V and 0 bases at J, with 13 bases between.

This clone was observed a few times. The V gene is TRBV9, the J gene TRBJ2-5; D possibly corresponds to TRBD2 (5 bases). With 2 bases removed from V and 7 bases from J, the gap between germline ends came to 9 bases. The CDR3 has 12 residues. Germline V lookup: CDR1 SGDLS, CDR2 YYNGEE. The chain's CDR3 is CASSVDRGTQYF. The CDR3 nucleotides read TGTGCCAGCAGCGTCGACCGGGGGACCCAGTACTTC.

This chain links TRBV7-2 with TRBJ1-5, with D maybe TRBD1 (5 bases). Germline CDR1 is SGHTA and CDR2 is FQGNSA. The length of the CDR3 is 15 residues. With 1 base removed from V and 4 bases from J, the gap between germline ends came to 11 bases. Here the CDR3 DNA reads TGTGCCAGCAGCTTAGGTGGGGCGGAGAATCAGCCCCAGCATTTT. Translating it yields CASSLGGAENQPQHF.

The chain links TRBV18 to TRBJ2-2, with D perhaps TRBD1 (6 bases). The CDR3 has 15 residues. Germline CDR1 reads KGHSH; CDR2 reads LQKENI. Deletions cut 5 bases from V and 1 base from J, with 11 bases between. The CDR3: CASSTGQMNTGELFF. CDR3 in DNA: TGTGCCAGCTCAACCGGACAGATGAACACCGGGGAGCTGTTTTTT.

CDR3: CASSIPLHSHYSNQPQHF. CDR3 sequence (DNA): TGTGCCAGTAGTATACCCTTACATAGCCACTATAGCAATCAGCCCCAGCATTTT. The chain employs TRBV19 and TRBJ1-5; D not resolved. CDR1 LNHDA and CDR2 SQIVND come from the germline V gene (reference sequence). V dropped 2 bases and J dropped 0 bases, with 17 bases sitting between them. CDR3 length: 18 residues.

The chain is built from TRBV9 and TRBJ2-6; a possible D gene is TRBD2 (5 bases). Per germline, CDR1 SGDLS and CDR2 YYNGEE. V lost 4 bases and J lost 1, with 15 bases in between. The CDR3 length is 17 residues. The CDR3 reads CASSPTRGFSGANVLTF. CDR3 DNA: TGTGCCAGCAGCCCAACGAGAGGGTTTTCTGGGGCCAACGTCCTGACTTTC.

This CDR3 is CASSSAGAYNEQFF. CDR3 nucleotide sequence: TGTGCCAGCAGTTCGGCAGGGGCCTACAATGAGCAGTTCTTC. The chain carries TRBV6-2 or TRBV6-3 and TRBJ2-1, with a weak D call TRBD1 (6 bases). V was trimmed by 4 bases and J by 2 bases, leaving 9 bases between them. CDR3 size: 14 residues. Germline V CDR1 and CDR2: MNHEY, SVGEGT.

The V and J genes are TRBV6-6 and TRBJ2-7, with TRBD2 matching 7 bases. J was trimmed by 7 bases and V by 7 bases; bases with no gene match: 19. CDR3 length: 16 residues. Per the germline V gene, CDR1 is MNHNY and CDR2 is SVGAGI (reference sequence). In DNA form, the CDR3 reads TGTGCCAGCAAAAACGGGGGGAAGGCAGGGCTGTTTGAGCAGTACTTC. Translation: CASKNGGKAGLFEQYF.